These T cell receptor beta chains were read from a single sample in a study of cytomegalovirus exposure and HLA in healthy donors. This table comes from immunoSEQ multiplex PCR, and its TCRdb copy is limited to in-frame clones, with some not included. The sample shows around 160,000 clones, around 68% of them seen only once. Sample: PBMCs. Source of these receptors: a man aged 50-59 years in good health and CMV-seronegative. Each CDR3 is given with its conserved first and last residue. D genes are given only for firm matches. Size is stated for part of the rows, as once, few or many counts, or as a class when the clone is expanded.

CDR3aa: CAWSARRKVNTEAFF; CDR3nt: TGTGCCTGGAGTGCTAGAAGGAAGGTGAACACTGAAGCTTTCTTT; j_gene: TRBJ1-1; abundance: -; v_gene: TRBV30; d_gene: -
CDR3aa: CASSLDTGNSPLHF; CDR3nt: TGTGCCAGCAGCTTAGATACGGGGAATTCACCCCTCCACTTT; j_gene: TRBJ1-6; abundance: -; v_gene: TRBV7-6; d_gene: -
CDR3aa: CASSLDLSGGGYGYTF; CDR3nt: TGCGCCAGCAGCTTGGACCTCTCAGGGGGCGGATATGGCTACACCTTC; j_gene: TRBJ1-2; abundance: -; v_gene: TRBV5-1; d_gene: TRBD1
CDR3aa: CASSQRGGEAFF; CDR3nt: TGTGCCAGCTCACAACGAGGGGGTGAAGCTTTCTTT; j_gene: TRBJ1-1; abundance: -; v_gene: TRBV18; d_gene: -
CDR3aa: CASSLTGGLGSPLHF; CDR3nt: TGTGCCAGCAGTCTGACAGGGGGCTTGGGTTCACCCCTCCACTTT; j_gene: TRBJ1-6; abundance: once; v_gene: TRBV6-5; d_gene: TRBD1
CDR3aa: CASSRGQLYEQYF; CDR3nt: TGTGCCAGCAGCCGGGGACAGCTCTACGAGCAGTACTTC; j_gene: TRBJ2-7; abundance: few; v_gene: TRBV2; d_gene: TRBD1
CDR3aa: CASMGGSGYEQYF; CDR3nt: TGTGCCAGCATGGGCGGGTCAGGCTACGAGCAGTACTTC; j_gene: TRBJ2-7; abundance: -; v_gene: TRBV2; d_gene: -
CDR3aa: CASSPFREYSEKLFF; CDR3nt: TGTGCCAGCTCACCTTTTCGGGAGTATAGCGAAAAACTGTTTTTT; j_gene: TRBJ1-4; abundance: -; v_gene: TRBV18; d_gene: -
CDR3aa: CASSRDRNQPQHF; CDR3nt: TGTGCCAGCAGCCGTGACAGGAATCAGCCCCAGCATTTT; j_gene: TRBJ1-5; abundance: -; v_gene: TRBV7-9; d_gene: -
CDR3aa: CASSAGGPTGELFF; CDR3nt: TGTGCCAGCAGTGCGGGGGGCCCCACCGGGGAGCTGTTTTTT; j_gene: TRBJ2-2; abundance: few; v_gene: TRBV6-1; d_gene: -
CDR3aa: CASAKNRELNTGELFF; CDR3nt: TGCGCCAGCGCTAAAAACAGGGAATTGAACACCGGGGAGCTGTTTTTT; j_gene: TRBJ2-2; abundance: -; v_gene: TRBV5-1; d_gene: -
CDR3aa: CASSPGSGLLYGYTF; CDR3nt: TGTGCCAGCAGCCCGGGATCGGGACTACTCTATGGCTACACCTTC; j_gene: TRBJ1-2; abundance: -; v_gene: TRBV11-1; d_gene: -
CDR3aa: CASSLDPDSYYNSPLHF; CDR3nt: TGCGCCAGCAGCTTGGACCCAGACAGCTACTATAATTCACCCCTCCACTTT; j_gene: TRBJ1-6; abundance: -; v_gene: TRBV5-1; d_gene: -
CDR3aa: CASSGRGFGAYGYTF; CDR3nt: TGCGCCAGCAGCGGGCGGGGGTTCGGGGCCTATGGCTACACCTTC; j_gene: TRBJ1-2; abundance: once; v_gene: TRBV4-3; d_gene: -
CDR3aa: CASSLEGGARQPQHF; CDR3nt: TGCGCCAGCAGCTTGGAGGGAGGGGCGCGACAGCCCCAGCATTTT; j_gene: TRBJ1-5; abundance: few; v_gene: TRBV5-1; d_gene: -
CDR3aa: CASSPAGGATTEAFF; CDR3nt: TGTGCCAGCTCACCTGCCGGAGGGGCGACAACTGAAGCTTTCTTT; j_gene: TRBJ1-1; abundance: -; v_gene: TRBV18; d_gene: -
CDR3aa: CASSIRGQGVTGELFF; CDR3nt: TGTGCCAGTAGTATACGGGGCCAGGGGGTTACCGGGGAGCTGTTTTTT; j_gene: TRBJ2-2; abundance: -; v_gene: TRBV19; d_gene: TRBD1
CDR3aa: CASEALLGGGNTGELFF; CDR3nt: TGTGCCAGCGAGGCCTTACTGGGGGGGGGCAACACCGGGGAGCTGTTTTTT; j_gene: TRBJ2-2; abundance: -; v_gene: TRBV4-2; d_gene: -
CDR3aa: CASSLVETEAFF; CDR3nt: TGCGCCAGCAGCTTGGTTGAGACTGAAGCTTTCTTT; j_gene: TRBJ1-1; abundance: -; v_gene: TRBV5-1; d_gene: -
CDR3aa: CASSLGQGVSANEKLFF; CDR3nt: TGTGCCAGCAGCTTGGGACAGGGGGTTTCAGCTAATGAAAAACTGTTTTTT; j_gene: TRBJ1-4; abundance: few; v_gene: TRBV28; d_gene: TRBD1
CDR3aa: CASSLALYEKLFF; CDR3nt: TGTGCCAGCAGCTTAGCCTTATATGAAAAACTGTTTTTT; j_gene: TRBJ1-4; abundance: -; v_gene: TRBV7-2; d_gene: -
CDR3aa: CASSLDRELENIQYF; CDR3nt: TGTGCCAGCAGCCTAGACAGGGAGTTAGAAAACATTCAGTACTTC; j_gene: TRBJ2-4; abundance: -; v_gene: TRBV7-9; d_gene: TRBD1
CDR3aa: CASSLGYEQYF; CDR3nt: TGTGCCAGCAGCTTGGGCTACGAGCAGTACTTC; j_gene: TRBJ2-7; abundance: -; v_gene: TRBV5-4; d_gene: -
CDR3aa: CASSRQGDQPQHF; CDR3nt: TGTGCCAGCAGTCGGCAGGGCGATCAGCCCCAGCATTTT; j_gene: TRBJ1-5; abundance: -; v_gene: TRBV7-9; d_gene: -
CDR3aa: CSVRGGATNEKLFF; CDR3nt: TGCAGCGTTCGAGGGGGCGCAACTAATGAAAAACTGTTTTTT; j_gene: TRBJ1-4; abundance: -; v_gene: TRBV29-1; d_gene: TRBD1
CDR3aa: CASSKGQGADNSPLHF; CDR3nt: TGTGCCAGCAGCAAAGGACAGGGGGCCGATAATTCACCCCTCCACTTT; j_gene: TRBJ1-6; abundance: -; v_gene: TRBV5-4; d_gene: TRBD1
CDR3aa: CASTVRDRGRGNQPQHF; CDR3nt: TGTGCCAGCACCGTTCGGGACAGGGGGCGAGGCAATCAGCCCCAGCATTTT; j_gene: TRBJ1-5; abundance: -; v_gene: TRBV2; d_gene: TRBD1
CDR3aa: CASSLSGQGGNQPQHF; CDR3nt: TGTGCCAGCAGCCTCTCCGGACAGGGGGGGAATCAGCCCCAGCATTTT; j_gene: TRBJ1-5; abundance: -; v_gene: TRBV7-9; d_gene: TRBD1
CDR3aa: CASSWDRNTEAFF; CDR3nt: TGTGCCAGCAGTTGGGACAGGAACACTGAAGCTTTCTTT; j_gene: TRBJ1-1; abundance: few; v_gene: TRBV6-5; d_gene: TRBD1
CDR3aa: CASSLWGRAANRNYGYTF; CDR3nt: TGTGCCAGCAGTTTGTGGGGCCGCGCGGCTAATAGGAACTATGGCTACACCTTC; j_gene: TRBJ1-2; abundance: -; v_gene: TRBV28; d_gene: -
CDR3aa: CASSLFGTVQETQYF; CDR3nt: TGTGCCAGCAGCTTATTCGGGACAGTACAAGAGACCCAGTACTTC; j_gene: TRBJ2-5; abundance: -; v_gene: TRBV7-2; d_gene: TRBD1
CDR3aa: CASGQSFSGNTIYF; CDR3nt: TGTGCCAGCGGGCAATCCTTCTCTGGAAACACCATATATTTT; j_gene: TRBJ1-3; abundance: -; v_gene: TRBV6-5; d_gene: -
CDR3aa: CASSRNWDRGVGNTIYF; CDR3nt: TGTGCCAGCAGCCGAAACTGGGACAGGGGGGTCGGAAACACCATATATTTT; j_gene: TRBJ1-3; abundance: few; v_gene: TRBV5-4; d_gene: TRBD1
CDR3aa: CASSLYRGVYEQYF; CDR3nt: TGTGCCAGCAGTTTGTACAGGGGCGTCTACGAGCAGTACTTC; j_gene: TRBJ2-7; abundance: few; v_gene: TRBV6-5; d_gene: TRBD1
CDR3aa: CASRNQAYEQYF; CDR3nt: TGTGCCAGTAGGAACCAAGCATACGAGCAGTACTTC; j_gene: TRBJ2-7; abundance: -; v_gene: TRBV19; d_gene: -
CDR3aa: CASSSHWTGEKLFF; CDR3nt: TGTGCCAGCAGCTCACACTGGACAGGGGAAAAACTGTTTTTT; j_gene: TRBJ1-4; abundance: -; v_gene: TRBV7-9; d_gene: TRBD1
CDR3aa: CASSFWTGSWVNTEAFF; CDR3nt: TGTGCCAGCAGCTTCTGGACAGGGTCTTGGGTGAACACTGAAGCTTTCTTT; j_gene: TRBJ1-1; abundance: -; v_gene: TRBV5-6; d_gene: TRBD1
CDR3aa: CASSKQGVGTDTQYF; CDR3nt: TGTGCCAGCAGTAAGCAGGGGGTAGGCACAGATACGCAGTATTTT; j_gene: TRBJ2-3; abundance: -; v_gene: TRBV6-1; d_gene: TRBD1
CDR3aa: CASSLNTEAFF; CDR3nt: TGTGCCAGCAGTCTTAACACTGAAGCTTTCTTT; j_gene: TRBJ1-1; abundance: -; v_gene: TRBV2; d_gene: -
CDR3aa: CASIPGGGSYNEQFF; CDR3nt: TGTGCCAGCATCCCAGGCGGGGGCTCCTACAATGAGCAGTTCTTC; j_gene: TRBJ2-1; abundance: -; v_gene: TRBV28; d_gene: TRBD2
CDR3aa: CASSVAGQGNYGYTF; CDR3nt: TGCGCCAGCAGCGTAGCCGGACAGGGAAACTATGGCTACACCTTC; j_gene: TRBJ1-2; abundance: -; v_gene: TRBV10-2; d_gene: TRBD1
CDR3aa: CASSVLSGANVLTF; CDR3nt: TGCGCCAGCAGCGTACTTTCTGGGGCCAACGTCCTGACTTTC; j_gene: TRBJ2-6; abundance: -; v_gene: TRBV5-1; d_gene: -
CDR3aa: CASSLGAGGAGNEQFF; CDR3nt: TGTGCCAGCAGCTTAGGGGCCGGCGGGGCCGGGAATGAGCAGTTCTTC; j_gene: TRBJ2-1; abundance: -; v_gene: TRBV11-2; d_gene: -
CDR3aa: CASNRQGAGNQPQHF; CDR3nt: TGTGCCAGCAATCGACAGGGGGCTGGCAATCAGCCCCAGCATTTT; j_gene: TRBJ1-5; abundance: few; v_gene: TRBV28; d_gene: TRBD1
CDR3aa: CASGQGFSYEQYF; CDR3nt: TGTGCCAGCGGACAGGGTTTCTCCTACGAGCAGTACTTC; j_gene: TRBJ2-7; abundance: -; v_gene: TRBV7-9; d_gene: TRBD1
CDR3aa: CASSFSLAGGYNEQFF; CDR3nt: TGTGCCAGCAGTTTCTCTCTAGCGGGGGGCTACAATGAGCAGTTCTTC; j_gene: TRBJ2-1; abundance: -; v_gene: TRBV28; d_gene: TRBD2
CDR3aa: CASSLLVKGQPQHF; CDR3nt: TGTGCCAGCAGCTTACTCGTCAAGGGGCAGCCCCAGCATTTT; j_gene: TRBJ1-5; abundance: -; v_gene: TRBV7-2; d_gene: -
CDR3aa: CASSLGQGASNQPQHF; CDR3nt: TGCGCCAGCAGCCTCGGACAGGGGGCGAGCAATCAGCCCCAGCATTTT; j_gene: TRBJ1-5; abundance: few; v_gene: TRBV4-1; d_gene: TRBD1
CDR3aa: CASSQDTGGVYEQYF; CDR3nt: TGTGCCAGCAGCCAAGACACAGGGGGCGTATACGAGCAGTACTTC; j_gene: TRBJ2-7; abundance: once; v_gene: TRBV4-2; d_gene: TRBD1
CDR3aa: CASSFPPGAMNTGELFF; CDR3nt: TGTGCCAGCAGTTTCCCCCCAGGGGCGATGAACACCGGGGAGCTGTTTTTT; j_gene: TRBJ2-2; abundance: -; v_gene: TRBV7-3; d_gene: -
CDR3aa: CASSLGGGQPDTQYF; CDR3nt: TGTGCCAGCAGCTTAGGGGGGGGGCAGCCAGATACGCAGTATTTT; j_gene: TRBJ2-3; abundance: -; v_gene: TRBV13; d_gene: -
CDR3aa: CASRGLAGARDTQYF; CDR3nt: TGCGCCAGCCGGGGACTAGCGGGGGCCCGGGATACGCAGTATTTT; j_gene: TRBJ2-3; abundance: -; v_gene: TRBV5-1; d_gene: TRBD2
CDR3aa: CASSGGTSQWNEQFF; CDR3nt: TGTGCCAGCAGCGGCGGGACTAGCCAGTGGAATGAGCAGTTCTTC; j_gene: TRBJ2-1; abundance: few; v_gene: TRBV9; d_gene: TRBD2
CDR3aa: CASTLRTGMGRNTIYF; CDR3nt: TGTGCCAGTACCCTCAGGACAGGGATGGGAAGAAACACCATATATTTT; j_gene: TRBJ1-3; abundance: few; v_gene: TRBV19; d_gene: TRBD1
CDR3aa: CASSWSGGSYEQYF; CDR3nt: TGTGCCAGCAGCTGGAGCGGGGGGTCCTACGAGCAGTACTTC; j_gene: TRBJ2-7; abundance: few; v_gene: TRBV5-6; d_gene: TRBD2
CDR3aa: CASGRSIAVNTEAFF; CDR3nt: TGTGCTAGTGGCCGATCGATAGCGGTGAACACTGAAGCTTTCTTT; j_gene: TRBJ1-1; abundance: -; v_gene: TRBV12-5; d_gene: -
CDR3aa: CSVQEGGPTAFF; CDR3nt: TGCAGCGTTCAGGAAGGTGGCCCCACGGCTTTCTTT; j_gene: TRBJ1-1; abundance: -; v_gene: TRBV29-1; d_gene: -
CDR3aa: CASRNNNGYTF; CDR3nt: TGTGCCAGCAGAAATAATAATGGCTACACCTTC; j_gene: TRBJ1-2; abundance: -; v_gene: TRBV28; d_gene: -
CDR3aa: CASTLRVAGGSTDTQYF; CDR3nt: TGTGCCAGCACGTTGAGGGTAGCGGGGGGTAGCACAGATACGCAGTATTTT; j_gene: TRBJ2-3; abundance: few; v_gene: TRBV5-4; d_gene: TRBD2